This T cell receptor (beta chain) was sequenced in a study of cytomegalovirus exposure and HLA in healthy donors. 13 Jbeta primers and 60 Vbeta primers were used for the PCR. Data came from immunoSEQ multiplex PCR; TCRdb stores just in-frame clones and leaves some out. The sample shows roughly 160,000 clones, approximately 78% of them seen only once. Between the trimmed V and J ends, which lost 7 bases and 5 bases, there was a span of 14 bases. The V gene's germline CDR1 is SGHRS and CDR2 YFSETQ. This CDR3 comprises 13 residues. In the case of this clone: The antigen remains unidentified.

Study findings and constraints: An analysis that came later showed most CMV-associated TCR beta chains appearing HLA-restricted. It was about 180 TCR beta chains that were listed as cytomegalovirus-associated. Fewer N-insertions than the roughly 700-donor mean were reportedly shown by an Asian-associated ancestry cluster in a later analysis.

Sequencing was done on a sample of PBMCs. This clonotype originated in a woman in her 30s in good health and CMV-seropositive. This chain links TRBV5-1 with TRBJ2-3; weak D call: TRBD2 (5 bases). The CDR3 DNA is TGCGCCAGCTCCGAGGGAGTAGGAGATACGCAGTATTTT. This encodes CASSEGVGDTQYF.